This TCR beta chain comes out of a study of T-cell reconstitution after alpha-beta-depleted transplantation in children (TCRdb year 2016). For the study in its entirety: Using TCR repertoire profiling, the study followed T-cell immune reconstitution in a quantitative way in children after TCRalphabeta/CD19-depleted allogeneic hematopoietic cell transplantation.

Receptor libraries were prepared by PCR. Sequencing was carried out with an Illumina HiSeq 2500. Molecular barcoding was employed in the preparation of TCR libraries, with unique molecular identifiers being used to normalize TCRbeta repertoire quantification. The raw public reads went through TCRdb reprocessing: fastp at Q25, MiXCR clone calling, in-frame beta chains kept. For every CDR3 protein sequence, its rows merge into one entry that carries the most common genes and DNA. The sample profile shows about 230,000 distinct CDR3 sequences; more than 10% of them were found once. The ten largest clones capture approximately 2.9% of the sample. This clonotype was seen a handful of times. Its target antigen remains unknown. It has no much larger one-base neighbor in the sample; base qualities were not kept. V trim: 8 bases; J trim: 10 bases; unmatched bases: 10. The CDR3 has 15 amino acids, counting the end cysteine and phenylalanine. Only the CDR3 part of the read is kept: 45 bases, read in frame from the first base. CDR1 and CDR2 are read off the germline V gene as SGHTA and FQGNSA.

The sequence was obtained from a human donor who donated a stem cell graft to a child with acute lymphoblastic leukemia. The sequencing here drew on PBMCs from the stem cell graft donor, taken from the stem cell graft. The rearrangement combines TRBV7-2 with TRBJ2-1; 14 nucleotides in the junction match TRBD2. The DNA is TGTGCCAGCTCCTTGACTAGCGGGGGGGGGCGCGAGCAGTTCTTC. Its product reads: CASSLTSGGGREQFF.